A selection of T cell receptor beta chains follows, all from one sample in a study of blood T cells in healthy people across ages. MiXCR, run by TCRdb on the 5' RACE reads, gives a single entry per CDR3 protein. The profile covers about 1.1 million distinct CDR3 sequences, with more than 30% appearing a single time and 13% taken by the ten largest. Sequencing input: blood. The source of these receptors is a man aged 18 to 29 in good health. The CDR3 runs from the conserved cysteine through the conserved F or W. A D gene is named only where the DNA matches it firmly. Only part of the rows carry a size: once, few, many, or a class if the clone is expanded.

j_call | d_call | v_call | clone_size | cdr3_aa | cdr3_nt
TRBJ1-1 | TRBD1 | TRBV13 | . | CASSNWQGGGLNTEAFF | TGTGCCAGCAGCAATTGGCAGGGGGGCGGGCTGAACACTGAAGCTTTCTTT
TRBJ2-2 | TRBD1 | TRBV10-3 | few | CAISERQGTLANTGELFF | TGTGCCATCAGTGAGAGACAGGGGACCCTTGCGAACACCGGGGAGCTGTTTTTT
TRBJ2-5 | . | TRBV20-1 | . | CSANRRGQETQYF | TGCAGTGCTAACCGACGAGGGCAAGAGACCCAGTACTTC
TRBJ1-2 | . | TRBV10-3 | many | CAISDSSGYGYTF | TGTGCCATCAGTGATTCGTCGGGCTATGGCTACACCTTC
TRBJ2-1 | . | TRBV12-3/TRBV12-4 | many | CASSSPRRLGRHYNEQFF | TGTGCCAGCAGTTCACCGAGGAGGTTGGGTAGACATTACAATGAGCAGTTCTTC
TRBJ2-1 | . | TRBV11-1 | few | CASSTINEQFF | TGTGCCAGCAGCACTATTAATGAGCAGTTCTTC
TRBJ2-1 | TRBD2 | TRBV7-9 | . | CASSSGGRYEQFF | TGTGCCAGCAGCTCGGGGGGGCGGTATGAGCAGTTCTTC
TRBJ2-7 | . | TRBV29-1 | . | CSVADTLSYNEQYF | TGCAGCGTTGCGGACACCCTCTCCTACAATGAGCAGTACTTC
TRBJ2-1 | TRBD1 | TRBV5-1 | . | CASSLEDRVNEQFF | TGCGCCAGCAGCTTGGAGGACAGGGTCAATGAGCAGTTCTTC
TRBJ1-2 | . | TRBV12-3/TRBV12-4 | . | CASTRAGYGYTF | TGTGCCAGCACCAGGGCGGGTTATGGCTACACCTTC
TRBJ2-5 | . | TRBV13 | . | CASSESPNGQYF | TGTGCCAGCAGCGAATCACCCAATGGGCAGTACTTC
TRBJ2-7 | . | TRBV28 | few | CASSSPLSEQYF | TGTGCCAGCAGTTCTCCCCTCTCCGAGCAGTACTTC
TRBJ1-2 | . | TRBV7-2 | . | CASSSSEPDRTNYGYTF | TGTGCCAGCAGCTCCTCCGAACCGGACCGAACCAACTATGGCTACACCTTC
TRBJ1-2 | . | TRBV27 | . | CASSYQNRLGYTF | TGTGCCAGCAGTTACCAGAACCGTCTTGGCTACACCTTC
TRBJ2-1 | . | TRBV4-2 | . | CASSQADNEQFF | TGTGCCAGCAGCCAAGCCGACAATGAGCAGTTCTTC
TRBJ2-7 | TRBD2 | TRBV20-1 | . | CSASYVPGGVYEQYF | TGCAGTGCTAGTTATGTACCGGGGGGGGTATACGAGCAGTACTTC
TRBJ1-1 | . | TRBV4-1 | . | CASSARDTYNTEAFF | TGCGCCAGCAGCGCCCGGGACACCTACAACACTGAAGCTTTCTTT
TRBJ2-7 | . | TRBV6-2/TRBV6-3 | . | CASSYRPAYEQYF | TGTGCCAGCAGTTACAGGCCAGCCTACGAGCAGTACTTC
TRBJ1-1 | TRBD1 | TRBV4-2 | few | CASSQPNRGNTEAFF | TGTGCCAGCAGCCAGCCTAACAGGGGGAACACTGAAGCTTTCTTT
TRBJ1-1 | . | TRBV25-1 | . | CASSVEGVMTEAFF | TGTGCCAGCAGTGTGGAGGGTGTGATGACTGAAGCTTTCTTT
TRBJ2-7 | TRBD2 | TRBV6-1 | few | CASSGVKTSSSYEQYF | TGTGCCAGCAGTGGGGTAAAGACTAGCTCCTCCTACGAGCAGTACTTC
TRBJ1-5 | . | TRBV2 | . | CVSSGGNSNQPQHF | TGTGTCAGTAGCGGTGGCAATAGCAATCAGCCCCAGCATTTT
TRBJ2-1 | . | TRBV30 | . | CAWRTTFGDEQFF | TGTGCCTGGAGGACAACCTTCGGCGATGAGCAGTTCTTC
TRBJ1-2 | . | TRBV25-1 | few | CASSASRGYTF | TGTGCCAGCAGTGCCTCCCGAGGCTACACCTTC
TRBJ2-6 | . | TRBV20-1 | many | CSASTGANVLTF | TGCAGTGCTAGTACAGGGGCCAACGTCCTGACTTTC
TRBJ1-2 | . | TRBV28 | . | CASSLWGRSYGYTF | TGTGCCAGCAGTTTATGGGGGCGTAGCTATGGCTACACCTTC
TRBJ1-3 | . | TRBV12-3/TRBV12-4 | . | CASSRPTGNTIYF | TGTGCCAGCAGCAGACCCACTGGAAACACCATATATTTT
TRBJ1-1 | . | TRBV7-3 | once | CASSWGVRPNTEAFF | TGTGCCAGCAGCTGGGGCGTAAGGCCGAACACTGAAGCTTTCTTT
TRBJ1-2 | TRBD1 | TRBV2 | . | CASRPGQGGYGYTF | TGTGCCAGCAGACCTGGACAGGGAGGTTACGGCTACACCTTC
TRBJ1-5 | . | TRBV6-5 | . | CASGRVSNQPQHF | TGTGCCAGCGGTAGGGTGAGCAATCAGCCCCAGCATTTT
TRBJ1-4 | . | TRBV12-3/TRBV12-4 | . | CASSESGPGNEKLFF | TGTGCCAGCAGCGAATCAGGGCCTGGTAATGAAAAACTGTTTTTT
TRBJ1-2 | TRBD1 | TRBV29-1 | few | CSVHPGTGVINYGYTF | TGCAGCGTTCACCCCGGGACAGGAGTTATCAACTATGGCTACACCTTC
TRBJ2-5 | . | TRBV12-3/TRBV12-4 | many | CASTRGGETQYF | TGTGCCAGCACCAGGGGTGGAGAGACCCAGTACTTC
TRBJ2-1 | TRBD2 | TRBV11-2 | . | CASSTIGGAGTYNEQFF | TGTGCCAGCAGCACGATCGGGGGAGCGGGGACCTACAATGAGCAGTTCTTC
TRBJ2-2 | . | TRBV10-3 | few | CAISDHDSWTVDTGELFF | TGTGCCATCAGTGACCACGATTCGTGGACAGTTGACACCGGGGAGCTGTTTTTT
TRBJ2-2 | . | TRBV6-6 | . | CASSLSDRNTGELFF | TGTGCCAGCAGTCTCTCGGACAGGAACACCGGGGAGCTGTTTTTT
TRBJ1-1 | . | TRBV6-2/TRBV6-3 | few | CASSYSGGKNRARTEAFF | TGTGCCAGCAGTTACTCGGGAGGAAAAAACAGGGCGAGGACTGAAGCTTTCTTT
TRBJ2-2 | TRBD2 | TRBV9 | few | CASSTGLAEMNTGELFF | TGTGCCAGCAGCACAGGACTAGCGGAAATGAACACCGGGGAGCTGTTTTTT
TRBJ1-2 | . | TRBV4-2 | . | CASSQVRGGRLNYGYTF | TGTGCCAGCAGCCAAGTGAGGGGCGGCAGACTAAACTATGGCTACACCTTC
TRBJ2-3 | . | TRBV6-5 | . | CASSYDRTRTDTQYF | TGTGCCAGCAGTTACGACAGGACCCGCACAGATACGCAGTATTTT